The T cell receptor (beta chain) described here comes from a study of shared clonotypes between healthy human individuals. Here immunoSEQ multiplex PCR was the method, and the copy in TCRdb shows in-frame clones only, minus some. The profile shows approximately 400,000 clones, around 96% of them singletons. Notes on this clone: Its antigen remains unknown.

Study-wide results and caveats: Clonotypes not shared had lower generation probabilities than those common to all four donors.

Material for sequencing was memory CD8+ T cells sorted from blood. The sample's subset: CD45RO+ cells pooled with CCR7-negative TemRA cells. The source is a man aged 25-40 years in good health.

CDR3 in amino acids: CASSLSMLAYEQYF. The DNA for the CDR3 is TGCGCCAGCAGCCTTAGTATGCTTGCCTACGAGCAGTACTTC. The chain links TRBV4-1 to TRBJ2-7; no definite D call. CDR1 and CDR2 from the germline V gene are MGHRA and YSYEKL. CDR3 length equals 14 residues. The V end was cut by 4 bases, the J end by 2 bases, with 12 bases between.